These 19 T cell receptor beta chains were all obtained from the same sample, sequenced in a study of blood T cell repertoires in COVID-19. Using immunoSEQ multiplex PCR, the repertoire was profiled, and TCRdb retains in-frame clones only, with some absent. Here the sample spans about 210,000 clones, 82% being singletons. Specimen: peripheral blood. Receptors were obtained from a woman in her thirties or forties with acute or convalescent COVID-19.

CDR3 coding DNA: TGTGCCAGCAGCCTAACTTACAATGAGCAGTTCTTC. It translates to CASSLTYNEQFF. This chain connects TRBV3-1 (or the pseudogene TRBV3-2) to TRBJ2-1; D gene uncertain. CDR3 length: 12 residues. V lost 4 bases and J 4 bases, leaving 5 bases between the germline ends. Looked up from germline, CDR1 is LGHDT and CDR2 is YNNKEL (reference sequence).

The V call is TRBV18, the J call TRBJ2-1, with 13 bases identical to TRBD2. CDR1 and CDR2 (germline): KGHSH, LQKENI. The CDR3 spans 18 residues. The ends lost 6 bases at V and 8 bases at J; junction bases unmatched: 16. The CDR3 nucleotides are TGTGCCAGCTCCTCCCGTTCGACTAGCGGGAGGAATAGGGATGAGCAGTTCTTC. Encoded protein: CASSSRSTSGRNRDEQFF.

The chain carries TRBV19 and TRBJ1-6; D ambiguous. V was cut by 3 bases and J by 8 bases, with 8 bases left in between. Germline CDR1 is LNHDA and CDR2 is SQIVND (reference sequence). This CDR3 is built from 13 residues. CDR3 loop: CASSMNRDSPLHF. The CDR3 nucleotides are TGTGCCAGTAGTATGAATCGGGATTCACCCCTCCACTTT.

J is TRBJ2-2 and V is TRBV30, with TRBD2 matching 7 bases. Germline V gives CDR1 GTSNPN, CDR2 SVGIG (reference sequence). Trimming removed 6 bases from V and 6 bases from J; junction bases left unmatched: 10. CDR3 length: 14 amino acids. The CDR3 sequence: CACSSGTIAGELFF. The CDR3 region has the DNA TGTGCCTGTTCCTCCGGGACTATCGCCGGGGAGCTGTTTTTT.

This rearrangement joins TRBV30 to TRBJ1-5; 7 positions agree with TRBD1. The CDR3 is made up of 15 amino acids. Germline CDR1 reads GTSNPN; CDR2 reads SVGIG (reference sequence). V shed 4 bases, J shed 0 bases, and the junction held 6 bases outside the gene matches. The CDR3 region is CAWTKGTVSNQPQHF. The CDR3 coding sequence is TGTGCCTGGACCAAAGGGACAGTTAGCAATCAGCCCCAGCATTTT.

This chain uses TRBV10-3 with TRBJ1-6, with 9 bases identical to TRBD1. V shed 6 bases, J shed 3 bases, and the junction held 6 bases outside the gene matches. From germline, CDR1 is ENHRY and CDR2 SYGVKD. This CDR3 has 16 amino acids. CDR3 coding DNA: TGTGCCATCAGCGAGGACAGGGGCGGCTATAATTCACCCCTCCACTTT. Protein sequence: CAISEDRGGYNSPLHF.

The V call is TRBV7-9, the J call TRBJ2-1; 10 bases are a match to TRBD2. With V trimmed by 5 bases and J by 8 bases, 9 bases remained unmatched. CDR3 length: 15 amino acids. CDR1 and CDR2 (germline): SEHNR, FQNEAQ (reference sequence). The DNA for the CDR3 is TGTGCCAGCAGCGCGCCGGGACTAGCGAGGCATGAGCAGTTCTTC. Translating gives CASSAPGLARHEQFF.

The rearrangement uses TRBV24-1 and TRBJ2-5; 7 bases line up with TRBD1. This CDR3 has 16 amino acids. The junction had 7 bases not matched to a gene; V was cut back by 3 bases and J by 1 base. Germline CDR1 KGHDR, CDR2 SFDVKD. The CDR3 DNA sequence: TGTGCCACCAGTGATCCCCGGACAGGATCCCAAGAGACCCAGTACTTC. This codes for CATSDPRTGSQETQYF.

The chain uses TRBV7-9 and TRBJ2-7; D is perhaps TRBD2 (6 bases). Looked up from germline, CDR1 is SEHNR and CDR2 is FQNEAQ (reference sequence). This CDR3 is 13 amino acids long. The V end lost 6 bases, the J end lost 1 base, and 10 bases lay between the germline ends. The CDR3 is CASRPGTSYEQYF. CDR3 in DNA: TGTGCCAGCAGACCCGGGACTTCCTACGAGCAGTACTTC.

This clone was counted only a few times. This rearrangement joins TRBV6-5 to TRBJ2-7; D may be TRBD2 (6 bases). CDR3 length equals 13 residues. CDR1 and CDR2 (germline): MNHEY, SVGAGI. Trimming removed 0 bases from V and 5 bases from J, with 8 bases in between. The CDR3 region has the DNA TGTGCCAGCAGTTACTCGAGGAGGGACGAGCAGTACTTC. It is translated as CASSYSRRDEQYF.

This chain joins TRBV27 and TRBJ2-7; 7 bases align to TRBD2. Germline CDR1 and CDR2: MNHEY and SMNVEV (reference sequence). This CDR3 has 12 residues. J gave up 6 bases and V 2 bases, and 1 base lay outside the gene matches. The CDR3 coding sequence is TGTGCCAGCAGTTTAACGGGGGGCGAGCAGTACTTC. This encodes CASSLTGGEQYF.

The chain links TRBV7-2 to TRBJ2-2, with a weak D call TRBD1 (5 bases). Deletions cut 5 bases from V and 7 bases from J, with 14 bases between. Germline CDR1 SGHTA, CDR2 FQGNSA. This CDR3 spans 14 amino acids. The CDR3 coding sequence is TGTGCCAGCAGCAGAGTGCAGGGTATCGGGGAGCTGTTTTTT. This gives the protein CASSRVQGIGELFF. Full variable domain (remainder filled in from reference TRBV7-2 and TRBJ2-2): GAGVSQSPSNKVTEKGKDVELRCDPISGHTALYWYRQSLGQGLEFLIYFQGNSAPDKSGLPSDRFSAERTGGSVSTLTIQRTQQEDSAVYLCASSRVQGIGELFFGEGSRLTVL.

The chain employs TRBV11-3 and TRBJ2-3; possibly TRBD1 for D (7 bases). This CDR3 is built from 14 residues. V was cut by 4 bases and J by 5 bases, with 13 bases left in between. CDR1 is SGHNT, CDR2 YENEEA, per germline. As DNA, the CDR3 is TGTGCCAGCAGCTCTCGACAGGGAGGAGATACGCAGTATTTT. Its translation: CASSSRQGGDTQYF.

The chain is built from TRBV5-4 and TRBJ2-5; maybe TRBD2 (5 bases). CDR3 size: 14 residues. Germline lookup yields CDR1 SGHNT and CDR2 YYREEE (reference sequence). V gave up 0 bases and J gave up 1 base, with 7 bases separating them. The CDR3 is CASSLDGIQETQYF. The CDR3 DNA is TGTGCCAGCAGCTTGGACGGGATCCAAGAGACCCAGTACTTC.

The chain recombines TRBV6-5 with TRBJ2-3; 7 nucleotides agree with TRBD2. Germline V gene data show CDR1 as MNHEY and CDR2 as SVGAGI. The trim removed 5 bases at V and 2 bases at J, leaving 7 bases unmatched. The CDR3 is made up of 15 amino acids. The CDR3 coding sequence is TGTGCCAGCAGTCCTAGCGGCGTAGCCACAGATACGCAGTATTTT. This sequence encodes CASSPSGVATDTQYF.

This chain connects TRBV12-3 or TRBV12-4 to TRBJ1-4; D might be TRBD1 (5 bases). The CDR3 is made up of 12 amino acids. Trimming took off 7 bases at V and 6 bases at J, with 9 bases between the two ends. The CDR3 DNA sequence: TGTGCCAGCAAGGGGCCTTATGAAAAACTGTTTTTT. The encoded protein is CASKGPYEKLFF.

The chain's CDR3 is CATKGGAWEGELFF. The CDR3 DNA is TGTGCCACTAAAGGGGGGGCCTGGGAAGGGGAGCTGTTTTTT. V usage is TRBV6-5 and J usage is TRBJ2-2; weak D call: TRBD2 (7 bases). This CDR3 spans 14 amino acids. Germline V gives CDR1 MNHEY, CDR2 SVGAGI. The ends were cut back, 10 bases at V and 8 bases at J, with 20 bases in the middle.

The CDR3 protein is CASSGQSGYGYTF. The DNA for the CDR3 is TGTGCCAGCAGCGGGCAATCAGGGTATGGCTACACCTTC. The V call is TRBV7-8, the J call TRBJ1-2; D possibly corresponds to TRBD1 (5 bases). CDR3 size: 13 residues. CDR1 is SGHVS, CDR2 FQNEAQ, per germline. The V end was cut by 5 bases, the J end by 5 bases, with 12 bases between.

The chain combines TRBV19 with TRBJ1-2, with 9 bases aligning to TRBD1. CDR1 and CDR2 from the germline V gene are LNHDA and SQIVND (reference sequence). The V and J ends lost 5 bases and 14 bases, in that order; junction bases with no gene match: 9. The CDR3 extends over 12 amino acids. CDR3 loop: CASSADRGGKTF. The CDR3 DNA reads TGTGCCAGTAGTGCGGACAGGGGAGGGAAAACCTTC.